Listed here are 32 T cell receptor beta chains from one sample, sequenced in a study of OX40 agonist ivuxolimab in advanced cancers. The protocol was immunoSEQ multiplex PCR, while the TCRdb copy is restricted to in-frame clones and leaves out a portion. The sample has about 65,000 clones; roughly 87% are singletons. The source was CD4+ or CD8+ T cells sorted from blood, collected in a trial of the OX40 agonist ivuxolimab. The receptors were gathered from an adult with an advanced solid tumor such as melanoma, head and neck, liver or kidney cancer.

The chain is built from TRBV5-1 and TRBJ1-2; 8 nucleotides line up with TRBD1. Trimming cost V 4 bases and J 8 bases; bases outside gene matches: 13. Germline V gene data show CDR1 as SGHRS and CDR2 as YFSETQ. This CDR3 has 15 residues. CDR3 loop: CASSGDPGTGGGYTF. Written as DNA, the CDR3 is TGCGCCAGCAGCGGAGACCCCGGGACAGGTGGAGGCTACACCTTC.

J is TRBJ2-1 and V is TRBV5-4, with 12 bases that match TRBD2. Germline lookup yields CDR1 SGHNT and CDR2 YYREEE (reference sequence). The CDR3 extends over 16 amino acids. V dropped 5 bases and J dropped 3; count of bases not matched to a gene: 6. The CDR3 reads CASSRRTSGVYNEQFF. The CDR3 region has the DNA TGTGCCAGCAGTAGACGGACTAGCGGGGTCTACAATGAGCAGTTCTTC.

This clone appeared once. The genes are TRBV5-8 and TRBJ1-2; the D gene is possibly TRBD1 (6 bases). CDR3 length: 14 amino acids. The V gene's germline CDR1 is SGHTS and CDR2 YDEGEE. V was clipped by 4 bases and J by 7 bases, with 17 bases between them. The CDR3 DNA reads as TGTGCCAGCAGCCGTGCTGGGGGGGCATTTGGCTACACCTTC. Protein: CASSRAGGAFGYTF.

The chain carries TRBV15 and TRBJ1-2; TRBD1 agrees at 11 bases. CDR1 and CDR2 (germline): LNHNV, YYDKDF (reference sequence). V lost 2 bases, J lost 8 bases, and 4 bases stayed unmatched. This CDR3 region has 14 residues. As DNA, the CDR3 is TGTGCCACCAGCAGACAGGACAGGGGGCACGGCTACACCTTC. Its protein is CATSRQDRGHGYTF. Drawing the rest from reference TRBV15 and TRBJ1-2, the complete variable domain is DAMVIQNPRYQVTQFGKPVTLSCSQTLNHNVMYWYQQKSSQAPKLLFHYYDKDFNNEADTPDNFQSRRPNTSFCFLDIRSPGLGDTAMYLCATSRQDRGHGYTFGSGTRLTVV.

The chain uses TRBV5-4 and TRBJ2-5, with D perhaps given as TRBD1 or TRBD2 (5 bases each). Germline V gene sequence: CDR1 SGHNT, CDR2 YYREEE (reference sequence). The CDR3 has 15 residues. Trimming cost V 1 base and J 5 bases, with 15 bases left between them. CDR3 sequence: CASSLPGRDRETQYF. CDR3 bases: TGTGCCAGCAGCTTGCCGGGTAGGGACCGGGAGACCCAGTACTTC.

J is TRBJ2-7 and V is TRBV5-6, with 8 bases matching TRBD1. This CDR3 is 12 amino acids long. V was pared by 5 bases and J by 5 bases, with 3 bases of the junction left unmatched. Germline CDR1 SGHDT, CDR2 YYEEEE. CDR3 DNA sequence: TGTGCCAGCAGGAGGACAGGGCACGAGCAGTACTTC. Translation gives CASRRTGHEQYF.

V and J are TRBV6-1 and TRBJ1-2; D remains ambiguous. CDR1 is MNHNS, CDR2 SASEGT, per germline. The CDR3 covers 12 residues. V was clipped by 5 bases and J by 8 bases, with 12 bases between them. The CDR3 reads CASSPAGRGYTF. DNA of the CDR3: TGTGCCAGCAGTCCAGCCGGGAGAGGCTACACCTTC.

The chain couples TRBV4-1 to TRBJ1-1, with D possibly being TRBD1 (5 bases). The V gene's germline CDR1 is MGHRA and CDR2 YSYEKL. CDR3 length: 14 amino acids. Trimming removed 4 bases at V and 8 bases at J, with 17 bases between. CDR3 sequence: CASSPGGVRLEAFF. CDR3 coding DNA: TGCGCCAGCAGCCCCGGAGGGGTCAGGCTCGAAGCTTTCTTT.

The V call is TRBV6-1, the J call TRBJ2-7; 8 nucleotides align to TRBD1. The germline V gene encodes CDR1 MNHNS and CDR2 SASEGT. This CDR3 has 16 amino acids. J lost 2 bases, V lost 0 bases, and 6 bases had no gene match. CDR3 loop: CASSEARQGSAYEQYF. Here the CDR3 DNA reads TGTGCCAGCAGTGAAGCGCGACAGGGGTCGGCCTACGAGCAGTACTTC.

The rearrangement joins TRBV27 to TRBJ2-3; 8 nucleotides line up with TRBD1. This CDR3 has 16 amino acids. J lost 1 base, V lost 5 bases, and 8 bases had no gene match. Per germline, CDR1 MNHEY and CDR2 SMNVEV (reference sequence). CDR3 in amino acids: CASSIQSTGGTDTQYF. DNA for the CDR3: TGTGCCAGCAGTATCCAGTCGACAGGGGGCACAGATACGCAGTATTTT.

V is TRBV4-2 and J is TRBJ2-7; possibly TRBD1 for D (5 bases). The V and J ends lost 1 base and 0 bases respectively, with 7 bases between them. Per the germline V gene, CDR1 is LGHNA and CDR2 is YNFKEQ. CDR3 length: 14 amino acids. CDR3 nucleotide sequence: TGTGCCAGCAGCCAAGGAAGGGGCTCCTACGAGCAGTACTTC. The encoded protein is CASSQGRGSYEQYF.

The V and J genes are TRBV18 and TRBJ2-5; 7 bases align to TRBD1. The CDR3 length is 14 residues. In germline, CDR1 is KGHSH, CDR2 LQKENI. V was pared by 3 bases and J by 4 bases, with 5 bases of the junction left unmatched. The chain's CDR3 is CASSPGQRRETQYF. CDR3 sequence (DNA): TGTGCCAGCTCACCGGGACAGCGAAGAGAGACCCAGTACTTC.

The chain uses TRBV6-1 and TRBJ2-3, with 7 bases identical to TRBD2. This CDR3 comprises 15 residues. The V segment lost 3 bases and the J segment 1 base; nucleotides outside the gene matches: 4. Germline V gene data show CDR1 as MNHNS and CDR2 as SASEGT. In DNA, the CDR3 is TGTGCCAGCAGTGAGTCGGGGAGGGGCACAGATACGCAGTATTTT. This translates into CASSESGRGTDTQYF.

The J gene is TRBJ1-2, the V gene TRBV7-9, with TRBD1 matching over 9 bases. This CDR3 has 15 amino acids. Looked up from germline, CDR1 is SEHNR and CDR2 is FQNEAQ (reference sequence). Losses at the gene ends were 0 bases for V and 7 bases for J; bases not matched to a gene: 6. The CDR3 nucleotides read TGTGCCAGCAGCTTAGCAGGGACAGGGATGGTTGGCTACACCTTC. Translated, it gives CASSLAGTGMVGYTF.

The J gene is TRBJ2-2, the V gene TRBV11-2, with 9 positions matching TRBD2. CDR1 is SGHAT and CDR2 is FQNNGV in the germline V gene. V shed 0 bases, J shed 2 bases, and the junction held 4 bases outside the gene matches. The CDR3 has 17 residues. CDR3 protein: CASSLEASGENTGELFF. The CDR3 DNA follows: TGTGCCAGCAGCTTAGAAGCTAGCGGGGAAAACACCGGGGAGCTGTTTTTT. Full variable domain (rest looked up from reference TRBV11-2 and TRBJ2-2): EAGVAQSPRYKIIEKRQSVAFWCNPISGHATLYWYQQILGQGPKLLIQFQNNGVVDDSQLPKDRFSAERLKGVDSTLKIQPAKLEDSAVYLCASSLEASGENTGELFFGEGSRLTVL.

This chain connects TRBV6-1 to TRBJ1-3; D is unclear. V dropped 8 bases and J dropped 8 bases, with 13 bases sitting between them. The CDR3 is 12 amino acids. CDR1 and CDR2 (germline): MNHNS, SASEGT. CDR3 coding DNA: TGTGCCAGCGTTATGGGGTCTGACACCATATATTTT. Residues: CASVMGSDTIYF.

The chain links TRBV19 to TRBJ2-2; 11 nucleotides line up with TRBD2. The CDR3 loop spans 17 amino acids. V lost 1 base and J lost 3; bases outside the gene matches: 4. Per the germline V gene, CDR1 is LNHDA and CDR2 is SQIVND (reference sequence). This CDR3 is CASSIGLAGRDTGELFF. CDR3 coding DNA: TGTGCCAGTAGTATAGGACTAGCGGGGAGGGACACCGGGGAGCTGTTTTTT.

The chain employs TRBV6-5 and TRBJ2-7; tentatively, D is TRBD1 (5 bases). This CDR3 comprises 14 residues. Germline CDR1 and CDR2: MNHEY and SVGAGI. V was trimmed by 8 bases and J by 1 base, leaving 15 bases between them. The CDR3 bases are TGTGCCAGCCGGGCGGCAGGGTCGTCCTACGAGCAGTACTTC. As protein: CASRAAGSSYEQYF.

The gene calls are TRBV5-4 and TRBJ2-3; D not resolved. The CDR3 consists of 12 residues. Germline CDR1 reads SGHNT; CDR2 reads YYREEE (reference sequence). V dropped 4 bases and J dropped 6 bases, with 9 bases sitting between them. The CDR3 region has the DNA TGTGCCAGCAGCCGTTCCGGGGATACGCAGTATTTT. Amino acids: CASSRSGDTQYF.

CDR3: CASSALGRQLKTTNEKLFF. The CDR3 DNA sequence: TGTGCCAGCAGTGCCTTAGGAAGGCAGTTAAAAACAACTAATGAAAAACTGTTTTTT. The V and J genes are TRBV2 and TRBJ1-4, with D hard to call. V was pared by 4 bases and J by 0 bases, with 21 bases between. The length of the CDR3 is 19 residues. Per germline, CDR1 SNHLY and CDR2 FYNNEI.

The CDR3, as DNA: TGCGCCAGCTCGATGGGACTTCCCGCGGATACGCAGTATTTT. This gives the protein CASSMGLPADTQYF. This chain joins TRBV10-1 and TRBJ2-3, with a weak D call TRBD2 (6 bases). Germline V gives CDR1 WNHNN, CDR2 SYGVQD (reference sequence). The CDR3 covers 14 residues. V lost 8 bases, J lost 6 bases, and 18 bases lay in between.

J is TRBJ2-5 and V is TRBV5-6, with D uncertain. V was trimmed by 0 bases and J by 5 bases, leaving 11 bases between them. The length of the CDR3 is 14 residues. The germline gives CDR1 SGHDT, CDR2 YYEEEE. CDR3 DNA sequence: TGTGCCAGCAGCTTGGTCATAAGATGGGAGACCCAGTACTTC. This codes for CASSLVIRWETQYF.

The chain recombines TRBV5-6 with TRBJ1-2; no clear D gene. Trimming took off 4 bases at V and 3 bases at J, with 7 bases between the two ends. The CDR3 runs 12 residues. The germline gives CDR1 SGHDT, CDR2 YYEEEE. This CDR3 is CASSAVDYGYTF. The CDR3 DNA reads as TGTGCCAGCAGCGCGGTAGACTATGGCTACACCTTC. Filled out from reference TRBV5-6 and TRBJ1-2, the complete variable domain reads DAGVTQSPTHLIKTRGQQVTLRCSPKSGHDTVSWYQQALGQGPQFIFQYYEEEERQRGNFPDRFSGHQFPNYSSELNVNALLLGDSALYLCASSAVDYGYTFGSGTRLTVV.

The rearrangement links TRBV11-3 to TRBJ2-6; maybe TRBD1 (6 bases). The CDR3 covers 16 residues. The germline V gene has CDR1 SGHNT and CDR2 YENEEA. V gave up 6 bases and J gave up 4 bases, with 16 bases separating them. The CDR3 bases are TGTGCCAGCAGTCTACAGGGTGCGGCAGGGGCCAACGTCCTGACTTTC. Translating gives CASSLQGAAGANVLTF. Full variable domain (rest looked up from reference TRBV11-3 and TRBJ2-6): EAGVVQSPRYKIIEKKQPVAFWCNPISGHNTLYWYLQNLGQGPELLIRYENEEAVDDSQLPKDRFSAERLKGVDSTLKIQPAELGDSAVYLCASSLQGAAGANVLTFGAGSRLTVL.

This clone was seen just once. This chain's CDR3 is CATTGGVTEAFF. The CDR3 coding sequence is TGTGCCACTACAGGTGGGGTCACTGAAGCTTTCTTT. The chain couples TRBV6-1 to TRBJ1-1; D is possibly TRBD1 (5 bases). With 10 bases removed from V and 4 bases from J, the gap between germline ends came to 13 bases. Germline V lookup: CDR1 MNHNS, CDR2 SASEGT. This CDR3 has 12 amino acids.

The rearrangement joins TRBV18 to TRBJ2-1; 9 bases fit TRBD2. V lost 0 bases to trimming and J lost 0 bases; unmatched junction nucleotides: 12. Germline lookup yields CDR1 KGHSH and CDR2 LQKENI. This CDR3 has 20 amino acids. CDR3 region: CASSPPPSGALLSSYNEQFF. The DNA of the CDR3 is TGTGCCAGCTCACCACCCCCTAGCGGGGCACTCCTAAGCTCCTACAATGAGCAGTTCTTC.

V and J are TRBV5-1 and TRBJ2-3; 8 positions agree with TRBD1. The CDR3 totals 16 residues. V lost 4 bases to trimming and J lost 3 bases; unmatched junction nucleotides: 10. Germline CDR1 reads SGHRS; CDR2 reads YFSETQ. CDR3 DNA sequence: TGCGCCAGCAGCAATGGACAGGGAAAGTTTACAGATACGCAGTATTTT. This gives the protein CASSNGQGKFTDTQYF.

The rearrangement joins TRBV27 to TRBJ1-6; D is uncertain. The germline V and J ends were trimmed by 3 bases and 4 bases, with 13 bases remaining between them. The germline V gene encodes CDR1 MNHEY and CDR2 SMNVEV (reference sequence). The CDR3 runs 16 residues. The CDR3 bases are TGTGCCAGCAGTTTCGGGGATCCGCCTTATAATTCACCCCTCCACTTT. Its protein product is CASSFGDPPYNSPLHF.

The gene calls are TRBV5-6 and TRBJ2-7; possibly TRBD2 for D (5 bases). V shed 0 bases and J shed 6 bases, with 10 bases lying between them. Germline assignment: CDR1 SGHDT and CDR2 YYEEEE. This CDR3 is built from 13 residues. CDR3 nucleotide sequence: TGTGCCAGCAGCTTGGCAGCGGTCTCCGAGCAGTACTTC. Amino acids: CASSLAAVSEQYF.

This chain uses TRBV2 with TRBJ2-5, with D unresolved. Trimming stripped 5 bases from V and 0 bases from J, with 7 bases between. CDR1 SNHLY and CDR2 FYNNEI come from the germline V gene. The CDR3 is made up of 13 amino acids. The CDR3 DNA reads TGTGCCAGCAGTAGGGAAAACCAAGAGACCCAGTACTTC. As protein: CASSRENQETQYF.

This rearrangement joins TRBV7-8 to TRBJ2-6; 8 positions agree with TRBD1. The CDR3 totals 17 residues. CDR1 SGHVS and CDR2 FQNEAQ come from the germline V gene. V lost 4 bases to trimming and J lost 1 base; unmatched junction nucleotides: 6. CDR3 sequence: CASSSRGLGSGANVLTF. In DNA form, the CDR3 reads TGTGCCAGCAGCTCCAGGGGGCTAGGATCTGGGGCCAACGTCCTGACTTTC.

V usage is TRBV6-6 and J usage is TRBJ1-5; D is uncertain. V lost 4 bases and J 0 bases, leaving 7 bases between the germline ends. The CDR3 spans 14 residues. The germline V gene has CDR1 MNHNY and CDR2 SVGAGI (reference sequence). DNA for the CDR3: TGTGCCAGCAGTTTGGTGTATAGCAATCAGCCCCAGCATTTT. Its protein product is CASSLVYSNQPQHF.